This TCR beta chain was sequenced for a study of CD8 T cells in Susac syndrome. TCR beta sequencing was performed on blood CD8+ and CD4+ T cells. The controls, all healthy donors, were matched for age and sex. Negative isolation yielded CD8+ and CD4+ T cells; FACS enriched TEMRA cells. The V end lost 5 bases, the J end lost 3 bases, and 5 bases lay between the germline ends. This CDR3 is built from 12 residues. Germline CDR1 reads MDHEN; CDR2 reads SYDVKM. This clonotype was detected only a few times. The RNA input was roughly 0.45 to 1 ug, and it was reverse transcribed with random hexamers. The TCR beta CDR3 was amplified by immunoSEQ multiplex PCR across 54 Vbeta, 13 Jbeta. TCRdb ran MiXCR on the immunoSEQ multiplex PCR reads and lists one entry per CDR3 protein. The table includes some 190,000 distinct CDR3 sequences, over 85% detected once.

This chain connects TRBV28 to TRBJ2-1, with D hard to call. The receptor was derived from a human donor in good health. Specimen: CD4+ T cells from PBMCs. DNA of the CDR3: TGTGCCAGCAGTCTATTCTACAATGAGCAGTTCTTC. Its protein is CASSLFYNEQFF.